This paragraph reports one T cell receptor beta chain. The source of the sample is a study of early T cells in non-severe SARS-CoV-2 infection. Study details: With bulk RNA from unsorted whole blood as input, sequencing yielded unpaired chains.

Germline values: CDR1 MDHEN, CDR2 SYDVKM. V lost 5 bases and J 4 bases, leaving 17 bases between the germline ends. The CDR3 consists of 15 residues. Separate cDNA molecules each had unique molecular identifiers attached to them. Each CDR3 protein is one row after TCRdb ran MiXCR on the 5' RACE reads. Altogether approximately 62,000 distinct CDR3 sequences are present, approximately 13% being singletons, with the ten largest covering around 3.8%. The chain combines TRBV28 with TRBJ1-2, with TRBD1 as a possible D gene (5 bases). The material sequenced was whole blood. The receptor was isolated from an adult who was a healthcare worker with PCR-confirmed SARS-CoV-2 infection or an uninfected control (not recorded which). CDR3: CASSLPGGRGYGYTF. The CDR3 DNA reads TGTGCCAGCAGTCTACCGGGGGGTCGAGGCTATGGCTACACCTTC.